The 5 T cell receptor beta chains given below trace back to one sample, sequenced in a study of OX40 agonist ivuxolimab in advanced cancers. Assay: immunoSEQ multiplex PCR; the TCRdb copy retains only in-frame clones and omits some. The table records approximately 23,000 clones, 80% to 90% of them present only once. This material consisted of CD4+ or CD8+ T cells sorted from blood, taken in a trial of the OX40 agonist ivuxolimab. The receptors here all came from an adult with an advanced solid tumor such as melanoma, head and neck, liver or kidney cancer.

The V gene is TRBV4-1, the J gene TRBJ2-2; 9 bases are a match to TRBD1. Germline-derived CDR1 and CDR2 are MGHRA and YSYEKL. The CDR3 sequence is 17 residues long. V was clipped by 6 bases and J by 4 bases; unmatched bases: 12. CDR3 sequence reads: CASRKQGASRGTGELFF. The CDR3 DNA reads TGCGCCAGCAGAAAACAGGGGGCCAGCCGGGGCACCGGGGAGCTGTTTTTT.

This rearrangement joins TRBV7-2 to TRBJ1-3; tentatively, D is TRBD1 (5 bases). This CDR3 is built from 15 residues. The germline CDR1 and CDR2 sequences are SGHTA and FQGNSA. Trimming pared 5 bases from V and 4 bases from J, leaving 15 bases between. CDR3 DNA sequence: TGTGCCAGCAGCCCCGGGACTTCCATCGGAAACACCATATATTTT. Protein: CASSPGTSIGNTIYF.

The chain joins TRBV28 to TRBJ2-2; no clear D gene. Germline CDR1 MDHEN, CDR2 SYDVKM. This CDR3 is built from 13 residues. The germline V and J ends were trimmed by 6 bases and 3 bases, with 8 bases remaining between them. The CDR3 nucleotides read TGTGCCAGCAGGCGTTGGGACACCGGGGAGCTGTTTTTT. Translating it yields CASRRWDTGELFF.

The CDR3 is CASSLSLLAGRSYEQYF. The CDR3 DNA sequence: TGTGCCAGCAGTTTATCTTTGCTAGCGGGGCGCTCCTACGAGCAGTACTTC. This chain joins TRBV27 and TRBJ2-7; 9 bases match TRBD2. Germline V lookup: CDR1 MNHEY, CDR2 SMNVEV (reference sequence). The CDR3 runs to 17 residues. With V trimmed by 0 bases and J by 0 bases, 6 bases remained unmatched.

The chain links TRBV28 to TRBJ1-4, with TRBD1 matching 9 bases. The CDR3 has 15 residues. In germline, CDR1 is MDHEN, CDR2 SYDVKM. Losses at the gene ends were 6 bases for V and 5 bases for J; bases not matched to a gene: 7. The CDR3 DNA reads as TGTGCCAGCAGCCCCGCCGGGACAGGGAATGAAAAACTGTTTTTT. This encodes CASSPAGTGNEKLFF.